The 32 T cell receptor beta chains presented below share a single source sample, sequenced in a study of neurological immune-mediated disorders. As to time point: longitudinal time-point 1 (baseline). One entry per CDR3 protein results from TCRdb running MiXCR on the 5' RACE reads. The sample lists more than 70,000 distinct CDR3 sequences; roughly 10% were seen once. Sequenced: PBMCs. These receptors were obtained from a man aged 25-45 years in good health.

CDR3: CSAGQGLPDEQFF. CDR3 in DNA: TGCAGTGCGGGGCAGGGACTTCCAGATGAGCAGTTCTTC. J is TRBJ2-1 and V is TRBV20-1, with D possibly TRBD2 on 6 matching bases. Per the germline V gene, CDR1 is DFQATT and CDR2 is SNEGSKA (reference sequence). V lost 6 bases and J 8 bases, leaving 17 bases between the germline ends. The CDR3 has 13 residues.

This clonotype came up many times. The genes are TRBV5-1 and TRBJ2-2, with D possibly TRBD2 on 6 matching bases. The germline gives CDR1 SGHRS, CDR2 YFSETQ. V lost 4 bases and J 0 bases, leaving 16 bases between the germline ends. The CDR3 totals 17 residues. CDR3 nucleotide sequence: TGCGCCAGCAGCCCACCCTGGGAGCGGGCGAACACCGGGGAGCTGTTTTTT. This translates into CASSPPWERANTGELFF.

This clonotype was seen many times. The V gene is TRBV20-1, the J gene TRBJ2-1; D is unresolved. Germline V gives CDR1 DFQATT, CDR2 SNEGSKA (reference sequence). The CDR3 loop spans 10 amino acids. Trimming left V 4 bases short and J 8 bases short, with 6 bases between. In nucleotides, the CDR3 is TGCAGTGCTAAGGGCTATGAGCAGTTCTTC. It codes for CSAKGYEQFF.

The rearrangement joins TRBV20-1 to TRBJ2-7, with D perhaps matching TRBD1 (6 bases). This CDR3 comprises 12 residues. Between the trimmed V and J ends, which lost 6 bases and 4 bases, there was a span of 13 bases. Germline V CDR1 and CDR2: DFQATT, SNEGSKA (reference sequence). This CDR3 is CSAGTLDYEQYF. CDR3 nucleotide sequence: TGCAGTGCCGGGACACTGGATTACGAGCAGTACTTC.

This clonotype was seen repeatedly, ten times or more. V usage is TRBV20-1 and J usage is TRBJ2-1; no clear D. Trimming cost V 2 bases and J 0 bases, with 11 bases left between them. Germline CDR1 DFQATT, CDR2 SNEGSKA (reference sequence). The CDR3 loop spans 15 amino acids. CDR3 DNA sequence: TGCAGTGCTAGAATAGGGTCCTACTCCTACAATGAGCAGTTCTTC. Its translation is CSARIGSYSYNEQFF.

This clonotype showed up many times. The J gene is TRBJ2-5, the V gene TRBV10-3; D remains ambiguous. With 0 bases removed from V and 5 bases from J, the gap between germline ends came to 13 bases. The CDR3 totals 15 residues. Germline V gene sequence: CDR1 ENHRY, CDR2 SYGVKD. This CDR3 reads CAISESLSGSETQYF. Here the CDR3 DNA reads TGTGCCATCAGTGAGTCATTATCAGGTTCTGAGACCCAGTACTTC.

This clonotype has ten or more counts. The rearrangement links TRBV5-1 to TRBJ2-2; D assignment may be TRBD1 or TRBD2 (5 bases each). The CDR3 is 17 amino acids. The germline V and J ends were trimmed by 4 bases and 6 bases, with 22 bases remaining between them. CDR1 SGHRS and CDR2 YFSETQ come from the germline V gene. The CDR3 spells CASSGSEGPWSSGELFF. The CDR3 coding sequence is TGCGCCAGCAGCGGATCTGAGGGGCCGTGGTCATCCGGGGAGCTGTTTTTT.

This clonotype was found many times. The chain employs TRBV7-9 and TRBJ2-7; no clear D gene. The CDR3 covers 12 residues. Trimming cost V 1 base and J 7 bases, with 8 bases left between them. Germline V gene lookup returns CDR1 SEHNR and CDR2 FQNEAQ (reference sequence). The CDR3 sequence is CASSLVSSEQYF. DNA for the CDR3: TGTGCCAGCAGCTTAGTGTCGAGTGAGCAGTACTTC.

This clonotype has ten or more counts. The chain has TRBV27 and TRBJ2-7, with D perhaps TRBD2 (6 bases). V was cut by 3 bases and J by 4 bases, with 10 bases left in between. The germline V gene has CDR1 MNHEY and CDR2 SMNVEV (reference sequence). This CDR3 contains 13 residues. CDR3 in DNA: TGTGCCAGCAGTTTCGGCGGGGTGTACGAGCAGTACTTC. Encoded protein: CASSFGGVYEQYF.

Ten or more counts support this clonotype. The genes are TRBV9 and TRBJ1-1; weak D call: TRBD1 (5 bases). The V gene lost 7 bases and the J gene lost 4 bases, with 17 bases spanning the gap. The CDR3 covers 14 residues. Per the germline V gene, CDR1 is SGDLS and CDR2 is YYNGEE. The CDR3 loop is CASVGAGLGTEAFF. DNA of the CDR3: TGTGCCAGCGTGGGTGCAGGGCTGGGCACTGAAGCTTTCTTT. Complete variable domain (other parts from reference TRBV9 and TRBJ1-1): DSGVTQTPKHLITATGQRVTLRCSPRSGDLSVYWYQQSLDQGLQFLIQYYNGEERAKGNILERFSAQQFPDLHSELNLSSLELGDSALYFCASVGAGLGTEAFFGQGTRLTVV.

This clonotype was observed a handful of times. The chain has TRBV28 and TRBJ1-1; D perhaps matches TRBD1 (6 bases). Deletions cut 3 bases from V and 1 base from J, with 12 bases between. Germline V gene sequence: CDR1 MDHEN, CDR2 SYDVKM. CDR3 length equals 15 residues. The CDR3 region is CASSLSGAPNTEAFF. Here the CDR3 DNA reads TGTGCCAGCAGTTTGTCGGGGGCTCCGAACACTGAAGCTTTCTTT.

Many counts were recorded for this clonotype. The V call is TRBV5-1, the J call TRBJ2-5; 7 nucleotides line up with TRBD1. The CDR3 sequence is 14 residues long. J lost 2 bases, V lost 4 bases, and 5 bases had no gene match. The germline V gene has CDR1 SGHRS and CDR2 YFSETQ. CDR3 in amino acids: CASSIRDRQETQYF. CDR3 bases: TGCGCCAGCAGCATCCGGGACAGACAAGAGACCCAGTACTTC.

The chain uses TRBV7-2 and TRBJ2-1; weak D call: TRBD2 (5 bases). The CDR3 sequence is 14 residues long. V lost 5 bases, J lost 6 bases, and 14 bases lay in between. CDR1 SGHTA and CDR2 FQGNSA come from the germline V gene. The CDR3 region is CASSPRGSGNEQFF. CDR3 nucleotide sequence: TGTGCCAGCAGCCCCCGGGGTAGTGGCAATGAGCAGTTCTTC. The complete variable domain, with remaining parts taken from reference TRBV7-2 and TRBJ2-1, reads GAGVSQSPSNKVTEKGKDVELRCDPISGHTALYWYRQSLGQGLEFLIYFQGNSAPDKSGLPSDRFSAERTGGSVSTLTIQRTQQEDSAVYLCASSPRGSGNEQFFGPGTRLTVL.

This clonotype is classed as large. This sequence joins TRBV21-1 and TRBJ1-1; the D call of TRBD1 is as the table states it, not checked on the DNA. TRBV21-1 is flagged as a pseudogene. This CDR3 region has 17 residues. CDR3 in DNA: TGTGCCAGCAGCAAAGGAACCTGGACAGCCTGGAACACTGAAGCTTTCTTT. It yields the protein CASSKGTWTAWNTEAFF.

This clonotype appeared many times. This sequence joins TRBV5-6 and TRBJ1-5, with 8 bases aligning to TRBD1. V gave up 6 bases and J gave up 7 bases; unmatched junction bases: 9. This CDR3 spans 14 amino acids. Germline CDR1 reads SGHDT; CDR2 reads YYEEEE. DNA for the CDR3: TGTGCCAGCACCATCGGGACAGGAGACCAGCCCCAGCATTTT. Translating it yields CASTIGTGDQPQHF.

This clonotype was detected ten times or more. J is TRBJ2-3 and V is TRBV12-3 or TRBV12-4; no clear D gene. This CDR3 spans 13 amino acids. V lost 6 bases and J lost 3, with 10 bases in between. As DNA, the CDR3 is TGTGCCAGCAGCCGACTCAAAACAGATACGCAGTATTTT. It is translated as CASSRLKTDTQYF.

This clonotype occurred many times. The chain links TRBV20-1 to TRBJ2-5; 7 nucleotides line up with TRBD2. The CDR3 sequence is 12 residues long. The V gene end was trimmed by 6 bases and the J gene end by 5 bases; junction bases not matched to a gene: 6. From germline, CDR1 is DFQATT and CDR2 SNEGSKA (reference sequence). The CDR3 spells CSALAGGETQYF. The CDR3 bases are TGCAGTGCCTTAGCGGGTGGGGAGACCCAGTACTTC.

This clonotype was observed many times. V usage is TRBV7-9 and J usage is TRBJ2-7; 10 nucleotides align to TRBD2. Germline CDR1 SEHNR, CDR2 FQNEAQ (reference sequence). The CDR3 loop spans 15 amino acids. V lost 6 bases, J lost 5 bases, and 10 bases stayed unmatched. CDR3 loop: CASRSASGSVNEQYF. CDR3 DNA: TGTGCCAGCAGGTCGGCTAGCGGGAGTGTCAACGAGCAGTACTTC.

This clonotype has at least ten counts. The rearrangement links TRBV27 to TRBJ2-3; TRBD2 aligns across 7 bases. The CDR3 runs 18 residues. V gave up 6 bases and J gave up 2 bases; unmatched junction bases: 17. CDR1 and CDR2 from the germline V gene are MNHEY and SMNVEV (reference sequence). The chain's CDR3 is CASSRPPGLAEPTDTQYF. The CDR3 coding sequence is TGTGCCAGCAGCCGCCCTCCGGGGCTAGCGGAGCCCACAGATACGCAGTATTTT.

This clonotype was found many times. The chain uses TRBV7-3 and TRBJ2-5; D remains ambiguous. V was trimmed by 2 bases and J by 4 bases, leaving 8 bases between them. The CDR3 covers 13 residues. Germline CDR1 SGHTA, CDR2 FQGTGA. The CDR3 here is CASSLYGGETQYF. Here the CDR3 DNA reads TGTGCCAGCAGCTTATATGGCGGAGAGACCCAGTACTTC. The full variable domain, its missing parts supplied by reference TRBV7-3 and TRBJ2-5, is GAGVSQTPSNKVTEKGKYVELRCDPISGHTALYWYRQSLGQGPEFLIYFQGTGAADDSGLPNDRFFAVRPEGSVSTLKIQRTERGDSAVYLCASSLYGGETQYFGPGTRLLVL.

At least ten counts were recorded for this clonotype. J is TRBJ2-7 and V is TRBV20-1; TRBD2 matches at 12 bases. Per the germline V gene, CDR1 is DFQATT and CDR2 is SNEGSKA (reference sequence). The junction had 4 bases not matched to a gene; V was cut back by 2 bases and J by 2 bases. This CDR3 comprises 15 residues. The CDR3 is CSARLLAGGPYEQYF. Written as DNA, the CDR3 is TGCAGTGCTAGATTACTAGCGGGAGGACCCTACGAGCAGTACTTC.

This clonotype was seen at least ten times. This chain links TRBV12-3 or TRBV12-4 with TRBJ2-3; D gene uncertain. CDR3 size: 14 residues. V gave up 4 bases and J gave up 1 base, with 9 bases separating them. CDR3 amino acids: CASSSRWGTDTQYF. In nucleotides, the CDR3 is TGTGCCAGCAGTTCCCGCTGGGGCACAGATACGCAGTATTTT.

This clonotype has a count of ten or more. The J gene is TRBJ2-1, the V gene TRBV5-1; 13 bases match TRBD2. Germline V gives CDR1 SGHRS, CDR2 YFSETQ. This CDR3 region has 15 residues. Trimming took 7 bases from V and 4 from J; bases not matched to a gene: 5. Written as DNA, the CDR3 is TGCGCCAGCCTCAGGACTAGCGGGAGATACAATGAGCAGTTCTTC. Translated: CASLRTSGRYNEQFF.

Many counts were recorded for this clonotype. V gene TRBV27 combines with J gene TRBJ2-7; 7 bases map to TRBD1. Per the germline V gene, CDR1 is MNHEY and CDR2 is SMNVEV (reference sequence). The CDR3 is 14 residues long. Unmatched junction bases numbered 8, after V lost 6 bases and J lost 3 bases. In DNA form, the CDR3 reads TGTGCCAGCAGCCTGACAGGGAAAGACTACGAGCAGTACTTC. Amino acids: CASSLTGKDYEQYF.

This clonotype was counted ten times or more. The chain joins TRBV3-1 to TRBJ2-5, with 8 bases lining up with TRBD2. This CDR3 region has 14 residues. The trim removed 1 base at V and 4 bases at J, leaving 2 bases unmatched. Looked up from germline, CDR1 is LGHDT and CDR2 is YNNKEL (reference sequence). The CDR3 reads CASSQVTSVETQYF. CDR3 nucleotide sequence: TGTGCCAGCAGCCAAGTGACTAGCGTAGAGACCCAGTACTTC.

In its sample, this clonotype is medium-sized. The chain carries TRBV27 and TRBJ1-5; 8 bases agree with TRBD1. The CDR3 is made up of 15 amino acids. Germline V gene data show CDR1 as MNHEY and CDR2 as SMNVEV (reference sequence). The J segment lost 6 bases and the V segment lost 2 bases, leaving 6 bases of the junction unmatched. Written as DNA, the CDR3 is TGTGCCAGCAGTTTAGGACAGGGCTGGGGTCAGCCCCAGCATTTT. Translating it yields CASSLGQGWGQPQHF.

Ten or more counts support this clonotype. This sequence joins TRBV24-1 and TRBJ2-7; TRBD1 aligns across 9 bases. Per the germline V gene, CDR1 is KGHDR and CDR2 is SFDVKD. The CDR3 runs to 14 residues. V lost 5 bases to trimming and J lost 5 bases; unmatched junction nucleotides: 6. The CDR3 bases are TGTGCCACCAGTGGGAGACAGGGGGTCAACGAGCAGTACTTC. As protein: CATSGRQGVNEQYF.

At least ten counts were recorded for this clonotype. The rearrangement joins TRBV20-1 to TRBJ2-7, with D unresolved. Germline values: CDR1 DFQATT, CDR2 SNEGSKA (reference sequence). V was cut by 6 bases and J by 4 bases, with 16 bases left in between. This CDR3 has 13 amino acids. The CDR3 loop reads CSATTKRSYEQYF. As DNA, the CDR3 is TGCAGTGCAACGACCAAACGCTCATACGAGCAGTACTTC.

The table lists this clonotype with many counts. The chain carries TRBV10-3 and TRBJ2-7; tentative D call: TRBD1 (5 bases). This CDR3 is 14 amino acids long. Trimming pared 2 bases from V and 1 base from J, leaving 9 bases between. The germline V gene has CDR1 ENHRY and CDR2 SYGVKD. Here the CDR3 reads CAISEGAYSYEQYF. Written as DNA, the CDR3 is TGTGCCATCAGTGAGGGGGCCTATTCCTACGAGCAGTACTTC.

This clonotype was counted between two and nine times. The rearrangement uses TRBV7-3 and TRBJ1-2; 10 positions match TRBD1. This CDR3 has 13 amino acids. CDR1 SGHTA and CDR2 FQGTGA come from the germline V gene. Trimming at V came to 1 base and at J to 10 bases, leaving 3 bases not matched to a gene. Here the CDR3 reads CASSLIGTGDYTF. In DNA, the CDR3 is TGTGCCAGCAGCTTAATTGGGACAGGGGACTACACCTTC.

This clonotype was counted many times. The CDR3 DNA reads as TGTGCCAGCAGGGGATGGGACAGACCCTACGAGCAGTACTTC. Its translation: CASRGWDRPYEQYF. The V call is TRBV28, the J call TRBJ2-7, with 7 bases aligning to TRBD1. The CDR3 consists of 14 residues. J gave up 2 bases and V 6 bases, and 7 bases lay outside the gene matches. The germline V gene encodes CDR1 MDHEN and CDR2 SYDVKM.

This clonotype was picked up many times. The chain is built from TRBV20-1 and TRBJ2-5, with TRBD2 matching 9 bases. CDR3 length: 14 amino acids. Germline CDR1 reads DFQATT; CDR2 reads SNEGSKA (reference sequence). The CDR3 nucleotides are TGCAGGCCCTTTAGCGGGAGTTTGGGGGAGACCCAGTACTTC. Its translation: CRPFSGSLGETQYF.